This T cell receptor beta chain was identified during a study of blood T cell repertoires in COVID-19. This clone was observed a few times. Repertoires were generated with immunoSEQ multiplex PCR, while TCRdb's copy carries only in-frame clones and drops some. The sample records some 130,000 clones, about four fifths being singletons. Trimming cost V 4 bases and J 5 bases; bases outside gene matches: 11. The CDR3 has 15 amino acids. CDR1 is SGHRS and CDR2 is YFSETQ in the germline V gene. This rearrangement joins TRBV5-1 to TRBJ1-1; TRBD1 aligns across 7 bases. The sequenced material came from peripheral blood. This receptor was obtained from a woman aged 45 to 65 with acute or convalescent COVID-19. The CDR3 loop is CASSLQPDRRTEAFF. The DNA for the CDR3 is TGCGCCAGCAGCCTCCAGCCGGACAGGAGAACTGAAGCTTTCTTT.